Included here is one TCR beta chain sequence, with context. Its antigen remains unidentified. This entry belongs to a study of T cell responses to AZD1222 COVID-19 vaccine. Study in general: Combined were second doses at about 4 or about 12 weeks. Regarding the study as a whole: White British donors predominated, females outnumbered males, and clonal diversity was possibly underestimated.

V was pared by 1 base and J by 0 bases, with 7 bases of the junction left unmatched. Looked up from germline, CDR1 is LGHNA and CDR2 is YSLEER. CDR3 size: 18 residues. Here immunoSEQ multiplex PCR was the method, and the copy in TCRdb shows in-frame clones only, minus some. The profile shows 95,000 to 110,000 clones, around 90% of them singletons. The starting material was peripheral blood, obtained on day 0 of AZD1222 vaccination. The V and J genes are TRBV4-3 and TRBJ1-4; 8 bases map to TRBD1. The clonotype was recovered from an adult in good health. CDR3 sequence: CASSQGPGQAATNEKLFF. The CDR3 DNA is TGCGCCAGCAGCCAAGGACCGGGACAGGCTGCAACTAATGAAAAACTGTTTTTT.